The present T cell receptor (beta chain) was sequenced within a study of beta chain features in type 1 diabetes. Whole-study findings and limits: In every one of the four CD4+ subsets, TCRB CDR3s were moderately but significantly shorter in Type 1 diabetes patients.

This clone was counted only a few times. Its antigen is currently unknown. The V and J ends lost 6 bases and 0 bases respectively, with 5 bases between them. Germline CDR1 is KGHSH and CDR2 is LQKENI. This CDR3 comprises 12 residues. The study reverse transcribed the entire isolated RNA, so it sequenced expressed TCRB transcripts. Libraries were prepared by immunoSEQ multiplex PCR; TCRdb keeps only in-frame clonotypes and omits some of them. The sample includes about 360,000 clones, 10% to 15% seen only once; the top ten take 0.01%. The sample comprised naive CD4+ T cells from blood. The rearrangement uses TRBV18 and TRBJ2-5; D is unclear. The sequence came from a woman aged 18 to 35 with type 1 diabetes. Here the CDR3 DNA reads TGTGCCAGCTCGGCAGACCAAGAGACCCAGTACTTC. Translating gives CASSADQETQYF.